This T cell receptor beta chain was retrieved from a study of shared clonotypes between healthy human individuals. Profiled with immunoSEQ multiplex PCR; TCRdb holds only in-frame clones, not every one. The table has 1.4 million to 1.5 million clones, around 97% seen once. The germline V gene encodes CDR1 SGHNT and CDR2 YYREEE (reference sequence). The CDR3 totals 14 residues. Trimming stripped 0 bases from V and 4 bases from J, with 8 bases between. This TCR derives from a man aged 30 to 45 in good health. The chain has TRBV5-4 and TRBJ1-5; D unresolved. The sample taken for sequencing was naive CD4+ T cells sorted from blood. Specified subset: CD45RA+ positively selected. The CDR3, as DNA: TGTGCCAGCAGCTTGGATAATTCGAATCAGCCCCAGCATTTT. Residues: CASSLDNSNQPQHF.